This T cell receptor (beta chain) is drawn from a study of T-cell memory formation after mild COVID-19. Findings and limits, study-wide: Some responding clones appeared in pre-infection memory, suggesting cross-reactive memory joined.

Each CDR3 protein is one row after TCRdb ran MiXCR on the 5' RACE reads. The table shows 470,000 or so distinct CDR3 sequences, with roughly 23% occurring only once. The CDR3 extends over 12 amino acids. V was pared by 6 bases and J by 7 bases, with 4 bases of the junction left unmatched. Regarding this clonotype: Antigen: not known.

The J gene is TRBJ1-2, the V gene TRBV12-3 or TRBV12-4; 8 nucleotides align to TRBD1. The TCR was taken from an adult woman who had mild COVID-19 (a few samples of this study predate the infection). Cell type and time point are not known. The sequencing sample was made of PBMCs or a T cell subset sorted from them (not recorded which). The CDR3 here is CASRTQGGGYTF. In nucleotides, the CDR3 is TGTGCCAGCAGAACACAGGGGGGTGGCTACACCTTC.